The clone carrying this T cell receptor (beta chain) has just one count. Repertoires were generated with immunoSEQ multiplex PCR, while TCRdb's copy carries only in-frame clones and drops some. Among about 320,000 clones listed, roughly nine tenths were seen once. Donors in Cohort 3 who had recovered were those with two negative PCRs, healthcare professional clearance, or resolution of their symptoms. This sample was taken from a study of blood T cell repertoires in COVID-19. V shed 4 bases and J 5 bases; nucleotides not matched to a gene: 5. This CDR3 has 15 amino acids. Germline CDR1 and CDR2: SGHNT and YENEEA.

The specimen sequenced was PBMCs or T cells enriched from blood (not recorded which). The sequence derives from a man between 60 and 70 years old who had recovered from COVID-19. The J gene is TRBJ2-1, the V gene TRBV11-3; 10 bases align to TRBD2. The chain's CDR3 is CASSSQREGHNEQFF. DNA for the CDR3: TGTGCCAGCAGCTCCCAGCGGGAGGGGCACAATGAGCAGTTCTTC.